Shown below are 4 T cell receptor beta chains from a single sample sequenced in a study of cytomegalovirus exposure and HLA in healthy donors. The PCR was carried out with 60 Vbeta primers and 13 Jbeta primers. Assay: immunoSEQ multiplex PCR; the TCRdb copy retains only in-frame clones and omits some. The sample holds over 95,000 clones, roughly 67% seen once. What was sequenced was PBMCs. These receptors originate from a man younger than 35 in good health and CMV-seropositive.

This clone was observed a handful of times. The chain joins TRBV5-1 to TRBJ2-1, with D perhaps TRBD2 (7 bases). The V gene's germline CDR1 is SGHRS and CDR2 YFSETQ. The CDR3 length is 14 residues. The V end lost 4 bases, the J end lost 9 bases, and 17 bases lay between the germline ends. The CDR3 loop is CASSPGGALGEQFF. CDR3 bases: TGCGCCAGCAGCCCTGGGGGGGCGCTAGGTGAGCAGTTCTTC.

V usage is TRBV5-1 and J usage is TRBJ2-7; 10 positions match TRBD1. Germline V CDR1 and CDR2: SGHRS, YFSETQ. This CDR3 region has 16 residues. The J segment lost 7 bases and the V segment lost 3 bases, leaving 13 bases of the junction unmatched. CDR3 sequence: CASSWRPGTGAPEQYF. CDR3 coding DNA: TGCGCCAGCAGCTGGCGACCCGGGACAGGGGCTCCTGAGCAGTACTTC.

The chain recombines TRBV9 with TRBJ1-6; no definite D call. The CDR3 spans 15 residues. Trimming left V 3 bases short and J 0 bases short, with 7 bases between. CDR1 and CDR2 (germline): SGDLS, YYNGEE. This CDR3 reads CASSDDNSYNSPLHF. The CDR3 coding sequence is TGTGCCAGCAGCGATGACAACTCCTATAATTCACCCCTCCACTTT.

The chain employs TRBV29-1 and TRBJ2-3; a possible D gene is TRBD2 (6 bases). Looked up from germline, CDR1 is SQVTM and CDR2 is ANQGSEA. Deletions cut 0 bases from V and 4 bases from J, with 23 bases between. The CDR3 runs to 18 residues. The CDR3 loop reads CSVEEEGGTLPWSDTQYF. The CDR3 bases are TGCAGCGTTGAAGAGGAGGGTGGAACCCTCCCCTGGTCAGATACGCAGTATTTT.